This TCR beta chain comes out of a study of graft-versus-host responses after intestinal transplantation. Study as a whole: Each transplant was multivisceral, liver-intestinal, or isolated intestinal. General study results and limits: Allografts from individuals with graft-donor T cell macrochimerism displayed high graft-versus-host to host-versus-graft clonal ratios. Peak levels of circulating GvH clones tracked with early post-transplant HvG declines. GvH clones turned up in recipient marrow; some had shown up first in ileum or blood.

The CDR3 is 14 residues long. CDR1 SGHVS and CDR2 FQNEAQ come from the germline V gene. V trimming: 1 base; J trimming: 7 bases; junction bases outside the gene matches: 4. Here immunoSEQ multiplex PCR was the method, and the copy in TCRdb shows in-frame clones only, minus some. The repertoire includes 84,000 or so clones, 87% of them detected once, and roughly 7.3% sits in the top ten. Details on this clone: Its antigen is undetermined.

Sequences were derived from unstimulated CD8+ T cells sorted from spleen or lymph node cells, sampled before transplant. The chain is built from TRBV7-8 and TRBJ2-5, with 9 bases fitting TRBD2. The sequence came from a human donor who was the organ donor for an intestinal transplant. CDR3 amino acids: CASSLEGSGGTQYF. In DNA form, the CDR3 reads TGTGCCAGCAGCTTAGAGGGTAGCGGGGGGACCCAGTACTTC. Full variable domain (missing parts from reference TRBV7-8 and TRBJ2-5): GAGVSQSPRYKVAKRGQDVALRCDPISGHVSLFWYQQALGQGPEFLTYFQNEAQLDKSGLPSDRFFAERPEGSVSTLKIQRTQQEDSAVYLCASSLEGSGGTQYFGPGTRLLVL.